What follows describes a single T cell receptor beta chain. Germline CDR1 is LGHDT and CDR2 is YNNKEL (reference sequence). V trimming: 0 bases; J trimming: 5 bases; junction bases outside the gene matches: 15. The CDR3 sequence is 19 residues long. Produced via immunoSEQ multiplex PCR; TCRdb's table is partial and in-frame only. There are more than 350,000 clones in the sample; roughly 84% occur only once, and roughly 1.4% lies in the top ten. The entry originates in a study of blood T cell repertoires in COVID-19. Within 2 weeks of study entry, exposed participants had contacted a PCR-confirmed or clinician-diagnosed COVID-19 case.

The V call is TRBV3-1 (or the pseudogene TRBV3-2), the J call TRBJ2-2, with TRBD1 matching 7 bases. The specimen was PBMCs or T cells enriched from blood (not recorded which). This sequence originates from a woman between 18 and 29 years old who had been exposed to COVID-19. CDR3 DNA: TGTGCCAGCAGCCAAGATCCTTCGACAGGGCCCGAAACGACCGGGGAGCTGTTTTTT. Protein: CASSQDPSTGPETTGELFF.